The 14 T cell receptor beta chains in this list originate from one sample, sequenced in a study of T-cell reconstitution after alpha-beta-depleted transplantation in children. The library targeted TCRbeta and was prepared with unique molecular identifiers. TCRdb fed the PCR reads into MiXCR, producing one record per CDR3 protein. In the table there are about 980,000 distinct CDR3 sequences, under 30% of which are singletons. The sample here was PBMCs, mostly from graft donor cells, taken 360 days after TCRalphabeta/CD19-depleted stem cell transplant. The receptors derive from a boy in the first two years of life who had a stem cell transplant for SCID, so the T cells may come from the graft donor.

There are a few counts of this clonotype. V usage is TRBV11-2 and J usage is TRBJ1-1, with TRBD1 as a possible D gene (6 bases). V lost 7 bases and J lost 5, with 14 bases in between. This CDR3 is built from 13 residues. Germline V gene lookup returns CDR1 SGHAT and CDR2 FQNNGV. The DNA of the CDR3 is TGTGCCAGCAAGGGGGGCGGCTCTACTGAAGCTTTCTTT. Protein sequence: CASKGGGSTEAFF.

This clonotype was seen a few times. This chain joins TRBV18 and TRBJ2-5; weak D call: TRBD1 (5 bases). Trimming left V 2 bases short and J 4 bases short, with 11 bases between. The germline CDR1 and CDR2 sequences are KGHSH and LQKENI. The CDR3 runs to 14 residues. CDR3 amino acids: CASSPNRIGETQYF. CDR3 nucleotide sequence: TGTGCCAGCTCACCAAACAGGATAGGAGAGACCCAGTACTTC.

This clonotype was seen a few times. This chain uses TRBV12-3 or TRBV12-4 with TRBJ2-7; the D gene is possibly TRBD1 (5 bases). This CDR3 has 13 residues. V was trimmed by 3 bases and J by 2 bases, leaving 8 bases between them. As DNA, the CDR3 is TGTGCCAGCAGTTTGACAGTGACCTACGAGCAGTACTTC. Protein product: CASSLTVTYEQYF.

The chain recombines TRBV7-3 with TRBJ2-2; the match to TRBD1 covers 7 bases. V gave up 2 bases and J gave up 4 bases; unmatched junction bases: 7. The CDR3 contains 16 residues. From germline, CDR1 is SGHTA and CDR2 FQGTGA. CDR3 sequence (DNA): TGTGCCAGCAGCTTACAGTACCCAGGGGGCACCGGGGAGCTGTTTTTT. It codes for CASSLQYPGGTGELFF.

CDR3 region: CASSETGTGNEAFF. CDR3 DNA sequence: TGTGCCAGCAGCGAGACCGGGACAGGGAATGAAGCTTTCTTT. The chain links TRBV9 to TRBJ1-1, with 9 bases aligning to TRBD1. Trimming removed 3 bases from V and 7 bases from J; junction bases left unmatched: 7. Germline CDR1 reads SGDLS; CDR2 reads YYNGEE. CDR3 size: 14 residues.

Notes on this clonotype: A read error may explain this, as a much larger clone is one base away. The chain combines TRBV27 with TRBJ2-1; possibly TRBD1 for D (6 bases). The CDR3 has 14 amino acids. Germline V gene data show CDR1 as MNHEY and CDR2 as SMNVEV (reference sequence). CDR3 protein: CASSFQFGGNEQSF. DNA for the CDR3: TGTGCCAGCAGCTTTCAGTTTGGGGGCAATGAGCAGTCCTTC.

The V and J genes are TRBV6-2 or TRBV6-3 and TRBJ2-2, with D uncertain. This CDR3 has 15 amino acids. V shed 6 bases and J shed 3 bases, with 14 bases lying between them. Per germline, CDR1 MNHEY and CDR2 SVGEGT. For the CDR3, the DNA is TGTGCCAGCAGGGGAAAGATGGGGTACACCGGGGAGCTGTTTTTT. It is translated as CASRGKMGYTGELFF.

A single count supports this clonotype. The V call is TRBV12-3 or TRBV12-4, the J call TRBJ2-1, with D hard to call. This CDR3 comprises 15 residues. Trimming took 6 bases from V and 0 from J, leaving 12 bases between them. This chain's CDR3 is CASSALPHSYNEQFF. The CDR3 bases are TGTGCCAGCAGCGCACTACCTCACTCCTACAATGAGCAGTTCTTC.

The CDR3 DNA reads TGTGCCAGCAGGGGGGTAGCGGACCCCTACGAGCAGTACTTC. Protein product: CASRGVADPYEQYF. The chain uses TRBV2 and TRBJ2-7; tentatively, D is TRBD2 (6 bases). Germline V gene data show CDR1 as SNHLY and CDR2 as FYNNEI. The CDR3 has 14 residues. With 6 bases removed from V and 2 bases from J, the gap between germline ends came to 14 bases.

This rearrangement joins TRBV12-3 or TRBV12-4 to TRBJ2-1; D may match TRBD1 or TRBD2 (5 bases each). The length of the CDR3 is 15 residues. With 1 base removed from V and 8 bases from J, the gap between germline ends came to 15 bases. CDR3 loop: CASSLGDRKIHEQFF. CDR3 bases: TGTGCCAGCAGTTTAGGGGACCGAAAGATTCATGAGCAGTTCTTC.

The chain uses TRBV25-1 and TRBJ2-7; TRBD1 aligns across 9 bases. The CDR3 loop spans 16 amino acids. The V segment lost 2 bases and the J segment 9 bases; nucleotides outside the gene matches: 14. Germline CDR1 MGHDK, CDR2 SYGVNS. CDR3 nucleotides: TGTGCCAGCAGTGAAATGGGGACAGGGTTGAATAAGGGGCAGTACTTC. Translated: CASSEMGTGLNKGQYF.

This clonotype was recorded a few times. J is TRBJ2-7 and V is TRBV12-3 or TRBV12-4, with a possible D match to TRBD2 (5 bases). The CDR3 sequence is 18 residues long. V was clipped by 6 bases and J by 5 bases, with 29 bases between them. CDR3 region: CASRAAAGNWHFGNEQYF. The CDR3 DNA reads as TGTGCCAGCAGAGCGGCGGCAGGCAACTGGCACTTTGGAAACGAGCAGTACTTC.

The rearrangement uses TRBV29-1 and TRBJ2-2; D is unresolved. V was clipped by 5 bases and J by 0 bases, with 7 bases between them. This CDR3 has 13 residues. CDR1 is SQVTM and CDR2 is ANQGSEA in the germline V gene. CDR3 residues: CSVTAANTGELFF. The DNA of the CDR3 is TGCAGCGTTACCGCGGCGAACACCGGGGAGCTGTTTTTT.

This clonotype was counted only a few times. This sequence joins TRBV12-3 or TRBV12-4 and TRBJ2-3; no definite D call. Trimming pared 5 bases from V and 2 bases from J, leaving 14 bases between. The CDR3 extends over 15 amino acids. DNA of the CDR3: TGTGCCAGCAGTCCCGTAAGGCGTAACACAGATACGCAGTATTTT. Amino acid sequence: CASSPVRRNTDTQYF.